The TCR beta chain under discussion was sequenced for a study of cytomegalovirus exposure and HLA in healthy donors. Notes on the study in general: The sole available immune exposure information was CMV serostatus.

PCR primers comprised 60 Vbeta and 13 Jbeta primers. The data were produced by immunoSEQ multiplex PCR, yet TCRdb's version contains in-frame clones alone and is incomplete. The table shows 100,000 to 150,000 clones, with around 71% occurring only once. The count of this clone is one. Its antigen is unknown. Despite likely unrecorded immune exposures, the donors were nominally healthy at the time of sampling. This CDR3 is built from 13 residues. CDR1 is SGHAT and CDR2 is FQNNGV in the germline V gene. V was clipped by 3 bases and J by 3 bases; unmatched bases: 1. The chain links TRBV11-2 to TRBJ1-1; 7 bases line up with TRBD1. The sample consisted of PBMCs. This clonotype was sampled from a woman between 55 and 75 years old in good health and CMV-seropositive. The CDR3: CASSFQGDTEAFF. The CDR3, as DNA: TGTGCCAGCAGCTTCCAGGGGGACACTGAAGCTTTCTTT.